This paragraph covers one T cell receptor beta chain sequence. Its antigen is unknown. These data come from a study of OX40 agonist ivuxolimab in advanced cancers. The study, taken as a whole, reports: Not determined was the antigen specificity of the expanded peripheral T cells. Partly responding patients at 0.1-3.0 mg/kg showed some of the smallest clonal expansion. Dose levels from 0.1 to 3.0 mg/kg saw CD4+ and CD8+ blood T cells expand clonally by week 6.

Sequencing was performed with immunoSEQ multiplex PCR; in TCRdb, only in-frame clones are kept and a portion is missing. The sample yields about 78,000 clones, about 80% seen once. This CDR3 has 14 residues. Germline assignment: CDR1 SGDLS and CDR2 YYNGEE. V was trimmed by 3 bases and J by 3 bases, leaving 10 bases between them. The receptor was isolated from an adult with an advanced solid tumor such as melanoma, head and neck, liver or kidney cancer. The chain combines TRBV9 with TRBJ1-3; TRBD1 might be the D (6 bases). Sequenced here: CD4+ or CD8+ T cells sorted from blood, sampled in a trial of the OX40 agonist ivuxolimab. The CDR3 spells CASSAPGVGNTIYF. In DNA form, the CDR3 reads TGTGCCAGCAGCGCCCCAGGGGTTGGAAACACCATATATTTT.